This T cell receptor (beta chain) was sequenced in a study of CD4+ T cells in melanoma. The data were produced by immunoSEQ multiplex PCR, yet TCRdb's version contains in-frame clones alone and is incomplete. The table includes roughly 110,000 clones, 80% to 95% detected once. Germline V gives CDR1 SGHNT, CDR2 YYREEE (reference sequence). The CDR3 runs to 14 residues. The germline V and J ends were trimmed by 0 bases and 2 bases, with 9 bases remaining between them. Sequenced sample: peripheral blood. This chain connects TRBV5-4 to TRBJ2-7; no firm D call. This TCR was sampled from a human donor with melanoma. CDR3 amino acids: CASSLAVPPYEQYF. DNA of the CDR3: TGTGCCAGCAGCTTGGCGGTGCCCCCCTACGAGCAGTACTTC.